One and the same sample provided the 9 T cell receptor beta chains below, sequenced in a study of tumor-infiltrating lymphocytes in localized non-small cell lung cancer. Produced via immunoSEQ multiplex PCR; TCRdb's table is partial and in-frame only. The table records some 30,000 clones, 80% to 90% of them present only once. The material sequenced was lung tumor tissue. The source of these receptors is a human donor with non-small cell lung cancer.

This clone was observed a handful of times. The chain combines TRBV10-3 with TRBJ1-6; perhaps TRBD1 as D (5 bases). This CDR3 is 15 amino acids long. Germline CDR1 and CDR2: ENHRY and SYGVKD. Trimming cost V 10 bases and J 8 bases, with 21 bases left between them. The CDR3 reads CATLGGGGLDSPLHF. The CDR3 DNA reads TGTGCCACCCTTGGCGGGGGGGGGTTGGATTCACCCCTCCACTTT.

The CDR3 coding sequence is TGTGCCAGCAGTGCCGCACTAGCGGGGCCTACCTACGAGCAGTACTTC. This sequence encodes CASSAALAGPTYEQYF. The chain has TRBV6-1 and TRBJ2-7; 10 bases line up with TRBD2. The CDR3 runs to 16 residues. V shed 4 bases and J 2 bases; nucleotides not matched to a gene: 8. Germline CDR1 reads MNHNS; CDR2 reads SASEGT.

The rearrangement uses TRBV2 and TRBJ1-4, with D perhaps TRBD1 (6 bases). Trimming removed 8 bases at V and 5 bases at J, with 18 bases between. CDR1 is SNHLY, CDR2 FYNNEI, per germline. This CDR3 is built from 15 residues. Here the CDR3 reads CASSRQASSNEKLFF. CDR3 nucleotide sequence: TGTGCCAGCTCCAGACAGGCTTCCTCGAATGAAAAACTGTTTTTT.

The rearrangement uses TRBV5-6 and TRBJ2-1; 9 bases match TRBD2. V lost 0 bases to trimming and J lost 4 bases; unmatched junction nucleotides: 8. Germline-derived CDR1 and CDR2 are SGHDT and YYEEEE. CDR3 length: 17 residues. The DNA of the CDR3 is TGTGCCAGCAGCTTGGTTACGCGGGGGGGCCGATACAATGAGCAGTTCTTC. It translates to CASSLVTRGGRYNEQFF.

The chain couples TRBV12-5 to TRBJ2-7; D possibly corresponds to TRBD2 (6 bases). Per germline, CDR1 LGHNT and CDR2 FRNRAP. The CDR3 runs to 12 residues. Trimming pared 8 bases from V and 5 bases from J, leaving 13 bases between. The CDR3 loop reads CASSGGGDEQYF. In DNA, the CDR3 is TGTGCTAGTTCTGGTGGCGGGGACGAGCAGTACTTC.

J is TRBJ1-1 and V is TRBV7-3, with D perhaps matching TRBD1 (6 bases). CDR1 is SGHTA and CDR2 is FQGTGA in the germline V gene. Trimming stripped 5 bases from V and 0 bases from J, with 10 bases between. The CDR3 has 14 amino acids. CDR3 in amino acids: CASSMDSMNTEAFF. The CDR3, as DNA: TGTGCCAGCAGCATGGACAGCATGAACACTGAAGCTTTCTTT.

This chain connects TRBV5-1 to TRBJ2-7, with 8 bases aligning to TRBD1. Per the germline V gene, CDR1 is SGHRS and CDR2 is YFSETQ. The CDR3 has 16 amino acids. V dropped 3 bases and J dropped 3; count of bases not matched to a gene: 11. In nucleotides, the CDR3 is TGCGCCAGCAGCTATACGGCCGACAGGGGAATCTACGAGCAGTACTTC. Translation gives CASSYTADRGIYEQYF. The variable domain in full, completed from reference TRBV5-1 and TRBJ2-7, reads KAGVTQTPRYLIKTRGQQVTLSCSPISGHRSVSWYQQTPGQGLQFLFEYFSETQRNKGNFPGRFSGRQFSNSRSEMNVSTLELGDSALYLCASSYTADRGIYEQYFGPGTRLTVT.

V and J are TRBV29-1 and TRBJ2-3; 9 bases match TRBD1. CDR1 is SQVTM and CDR2 is ANQGSEA in the germline V gene. Losses at the gene ends were 6 bases for V and 2 bases for J; bases not matched to a gene: 6. CDR3 length equals 14 residues. The CDR3: CSVGDRVNTDTQYF. CDR3 coding DNA: TGCAGCGTGGGGGACAGGGTAAACACAGATACGCAGTATTTT.

The genes are TRBV30 and TRBJ1-3; 8 bases line up with TRBD1. The germline V gene encodes CDR1 GTSNPN and CDR2 SVGIG (reference sequence). The length of the CDR3 is 15 residues. The CDR3 loop reads CGSPGQDNSGNTIYF. The CDR3 coding sequence is TGTGGCTCTCCGGGACAGGACAACTCTGGAAACACCATATATTTT.